The following is a T cell receptor (beta chain) sequence with its context. Its target is unknown. The sample belongs to a study of shared clonotypes between healthy human individuals. Findings of the study overall: Relative to clonotypes present in all four donors, those not shared had lower generation probabilities.

CDR3 length equals 17 residues. V dropped 2 bases and J dropped 3 bases, with 16 bases sitting between them. CDR1 and CDR2 (germline): MDHEN, SYDVKM. Clones were sequenced by immunoSEQ multiplex PCR, and TCRdb holds only the in-frame ones, with some missing. The repertoire holds 2,500,000 or so clones, with 85% to 95% as singletons. V and J are TRBV28 and TRBJ1-4, with a possible D match to TRBD1 (5 bases). This clonotype was sampled from a man aged 18 to 30 in good health. Some clones in this sample may be carry-over from other donors' samples. Sequencing input: naive CD4+ T cells from PBMCs. Subset noted: CD45RA+ positively selected. Written as DNA, the CDR3 is TGTGCCAGCAGTTTAATGCTCGGGACTGTGGCTAATGAAAAACTGTTTTTT. Amino acid sequence: CASSLMLGTVANEKLFF.